One sample yielded the 8 T cell receptor beta chains listed below, sequenced in a study of T cell repertoires in cytomegalovirus infection. In TCRdb, the reads were re-called with MiXCR into one record per CDR3 protein. The repertoire has 160,000 or so distinct CDR3 sequences, 15% to 20% of them found once; the top ten carry under 20%. Sequenced material: CD8+ T cells from PBMCs. These receptors were obtained from a human donor in good health (CMV status not recorded). Some clones in this sample may be carry-over from other donors' samples.

There are a few counts of this clonotype. The chain recombines TRBV20-1 with TRBJ2-2, with 7 bases matching TRBD2. With V trimmed by 6 bases and J by 6 bases, 13 bases remained unmatched. The length of the CDR3 is 15 residues. CDR1 and CDR2 (germline): DFQATT, SNEGSKA (reference sequence). DNA for the CDR3: TGCAGTGCAAAAGATCCTATACGGGAGGCCGGGGAGCTGTTTTTT. Translation gives CSAKDPIREAGELFF.

The chain has TRBV12-3 or TRBV12-4 and TRBJ1-5; perhaps TRBD1 as D (6 bases). The CDR3 sequence is 13 residues long. Deletions cut 7 bases from V and 7 bases from J, with 14 bases between. The CDR3 bases are TGTGCCAGCACCAACCTACAGGGACAGCCCCAGCATTTT. The encoded protein is CASTNLQGQPQHF.

This clonotype has a count of ten or more. V usage is TRBV7-2 and J usage is TRBJ2-5; the D gene could be TRBD1 or TRBD2 (6 bases each). The CDR3 has 15 residues. Germline assignment: CDR1 SGHTA and CDR2 FQGNSA. The V end lost 5 bases, the J end lost 5 bases, and 18 bases lay between the germline ends. The CDR3 DNA sequence: TGTGCCAGCAGCCTGCGAGGGGGGCTGGGGGAGACCCAGTACTTC. It translates to CASSLRGGLGETQYF.

The V gene is TRBV28, the J gene TRBJ2-4; no firm D call. Germline V gene sequence: CDR1 MDHEN, CDR2 SYDVKM. V lost 2 bases and J lost 8, with 4 bases in between. This CDR3 comprises 11 residues. The CDR3 coding sequence is TGTGCCAGCAGTTTACAGGACATTCAGTACTTC. Amino acid sequence: CASSLQDIQYF.

This clonotype occurred a few times. This chain links TRBV3-1 with TRBJ2-1; D unresolved. With 1 base removed from V and 5 bases from J, the gap between germline ends came to 18 bases. CDR3 length equals 17 residues. Germline-derived CDR1 and CDR2 are LGHDT and YNNKEL (reference sequence). The CDR3 protein is CASSQVTFSNQHNEQFF. In DNA form, the CDR3 reads TGTGCCAGCAGCCAAGTCACCTTCAGCAATCAACACAATGAGCAGTTCTTC.

Here the CDR3 reads CSVQQTGPSSYEQYF. In DNA form, the CDR3 reads TGCAGCGTTCAACAGACAGGGCCTAGCTCCTACGAGCAGTACTTC. This chain uses TRBV29-1 with TRBJ2-7, with 7 bases fitting TRBD1. V was clipped by 5 bases and J by 0 bases; unmatched bases: 10. Per germline, CDR1 SQVTM and CDR2 ANQGSEA. This CDR3 spans 15 amino acids.

The chain couples TRBV4-1 to TRBJ2-1; tentative D call: TRBD2 (6 bases). Trimming stripped 4 bases from V and 0 bases from J, with 13 bases between. Germline V gene lookup returns CDR1 MGHRA and CDR2 YSYEKL. This CDR3 is built from 16 residues. In DNA form, the CDR3 reads TGCGCCAGCAGCCCTTTGGGGGGAAGCTCCTACAATGAGCAGTTCTTC. Encoded protein: CASSPLGGSSYNEQFF.

This clonotype has just a few counts. The rearrangement uses TRBV7-8 and TRBJ2-7; possible D gene TRBD2, 6 bases. V lost 2 bases and J lost 4, with 24 bases in between. The germline CDR1 and CDR2 sequences are SGHVS and FQNEAQ. The CDR3 is 18 amino acids. DNA of the CDR3: TGTGCCAGCAGCTTATCCAGGCCCGGGACTCACGATTTTTACGAGCAGTACTTC. Translating gives CASSLSRPGTHDFYEQYF.